These 31 T cell receptor beta chains share one sample of origin, sequenced in a study of T cell repertoires in cytomegalovirus infection. TCRdb re-derived calls from the reads in MiXCR, one entry per CDR3 protein. The data hold roughly 80,000 distinct CDR3 sequences, with about 24% observed a single time. No antigen is known for these receptors. The sample here was CD8+ T cells from cultured PBMCs, taken from culture after CMV antigen stimulation. The receptors were gathered from a human donor in good health (CMV status not recorded). Some clones in this sample may be carry-over from other donors' samples.

This chain joins TRBV12-3 or TRBV12-4 and TRBJ2-1; D unresolved. V lost 6 bases, J lost 4 bases, and 19 bases lay in between. The CDR3 is 16 residues long. The CDR3 DNA reads as TGTGCCAGCAGCCTACATGACATGGGAACTTACAATGAGCAGTTCTTC. It specifies CASSLHDMGTYNEQFF.

At least ten counts were recorded for this clonotype. V usage is TRBV11-2 and J usage is TRBJ2-3; TRBD2 agrees at 12 bases. V lost 2 bases, J lost 5 bases, and 8 bases stayed unmatched. The CDR3 is made up of 17 amino acids. Germline CDR1 reads SGHAT; CDR2 reads FQNNGV. CDR3 loop: CASSLILAGGRLDTQYF. As DNA, the CDR3 is TGTGCCAGCAGCTTAATCCTAGCGGGGGGGCGATTAGATACGCAGTATTTT.

This clonotype was seen a handful of times. The gene calls are TRBV5-1 and TRBJ1-6, with TRBD1 matching over 7 bases. The CDR3 sequence is 16 residues long. CDR1 is SGHRS and CDR2 is YFSETQ in the germline V gene. The ends lost 5 bases at V and 6 bases at J; junction bases unmatched: 11. In DNA, the CDR3 is TGCGCCAGCAGGCCACTACAGGGGCCCGTTAATTCACCCCTCCACTTT. Translation gives CASRPLQGPVNSPLHF. Full variable domain (outside the CDR3, taken from reference TRBV5-1 and TRBJ1-6): KAGVTQTPRYLIKTRGQQVTLSCSPISGHRSVSWYQQTPGQGLQFLFEYFSETQRNKGNFPGRFSGRQFSNSRSEMNVSTLELGDSALYLCASRPLQGPVNSPLHFGNGTRLTVT.

This clonotype was seen only a few times. The rearrangement joins TRBV28 to TRBJ2-5, with 8 bases fitting TRBD1. The CDR3 consists of 15 residues. The ends lost 3 bases at V and 5 bases at J; junction bases unmatched: 8. CDR1 MDHEN and CDR2 SYDVKM come from the germline V gene. The CDR3: CASSFGTGLEETQYF. The DNA for the CDR3 is TGTGCCAGCAGTTTCGGGACAGGCTTGGAGGAGACCCAGTACTTC.

This chain uses TRBV7-4 with TRBJ2-2; maybe TRBD1 (6 bases). The V end was cut by 0 bases, the J end by 0 bases, with 11 bases between. Germline values: CDR1 SGHVT, CDR2 SQSDAQ. The CDR3 covers 17 residues. CDR3: CASSLAQGMANTGELFF. In nucleotides, the CDR3 is TGTGCCAGCAGCTTAGCGCAGGGGATGGCGAACACCGGGGAGCTGTTTTTT.

The V and J genes are TRBV28 and TRBJ2-7; D may be TRBD1 (5 bases). Trimming pared 6 bases from V and 3 bases from J, leaving 12 bases between. The CDR3 is made up of 13 amino acids. Germline loops: CDR1 MDHEN, CDR2 SYDVKM. The CDR3 DNA reads as TGTGCCAGCAGCCCTACGACAGTCTACGAGCAGTACTTC. As protein: CASSPTTVYEQYF.

The rearrangement links TRBV3-1 to TRBJ2-7; 7 bases agree with TRBD2. This CDR3 is 13 amino acids long. V gave up 3 bases and J gave up 2 bases; unmatched junction bases: 1. CDR1 LGHDT and CDR2 YNNKEL come from the germline V gene (reference sequence). DNA for the CDR3: TGTGCCAGCAGCCAGGCGGGAGCCTACGAGCAGTACTTC. Amino acid sequence: CASSQAGAYEQYF.

Only a few counts were recorded for this clonotype. V usage is TRBV27 and J usage is TRBJ2-6, with TRBD1 identical over 8 bases. V lost 7 bases to trimming and J lost 3 bases; unmatched junction nucleotides: 14. This CDR3 is 18 amino acids long. Germline CDR1 MNHEY, CDR2 SMNVEV (reference sequence). The CDR3 DNA reads TGTGCCAGCAACCCGAGGGGGACAGGTTTCGGTGGGGCCAACGTCCTGACTTTC. This encodes CASNPRGTGFGGANVLTF. Filled out from reference TRBV27 and TRBJ2-6, the complete variable domain reads EAQVTQNPRYLITVTGKKLTVTCSQNMNHEYMSWYRQDPGLGLRQIYYSMNVEVTDKGDVPEGYKVSRKEKRNFPLILESPSPNQTSLYFCASNPRGTGFGGANVLTFGAGSRLTVL.

This clonotype was picked up one time. V gene TRBV5-4 combines with J gene TRBJ2-3; 10 bases fit TRBD2. V dropped 4 bases and J dropped 2; count of bases not matched to a gene: 10. Germline CDR1 is SGHNT and CDR2 is YYREEE (reference sequence). The CDR3 has 17 amino acids. CDR3 sequence: CASSQWTSGASTDTQYF. The CDR3 DNA follows: TGTGCCAGCAGCCAATGGACTAGCGGCGCTTCCACAGATACGCAGTATTTT.

The rearrangement links TRBV7-9 to TRBJ1-4, with D maybe TRBD1 (6 bases). Germline values: CDR1 SEHNR, CDR2 FQNEAQ (reference sequence). The CDR3 consists of 17 residues. Trimming stripped 6 bases from V and 6 bases from J, with 23 bases between. CDR3 in amino acids: CASRARGSSDGDEKLFF. The CDR3 DNA reads as TGTGCCAGCAGGGCAAGGGGGTCCTCCGACGGTGATGAAAAACTGTTTTTT.

The rearrangement links TRBV20-1 to TRBJ1-4; weak D call: TRBD1 (6 bases). Trimming removed 4 bases from V and 7 bases from J, with 13 bases in between. Germline V gives CDR1 DFQATT, CDR2 SNEGSKA (reference sequence). The CDR3 runs 13 residues. The CDR3 DNA is TGCAGTGCTAAACAGACAGGAGGTGAAAAACTGTTTTTT. Translation gives CSAKQTGGEKLFF.

This clonotype was counted between two and nine times. The chain uses TRBV20-1 and TRBJ2-7, with a tentative D call TRBD2 (6 bases). This CDR3 is 14 amino acids long. Germline V gene data show CDR1 as DFQATT and CDR2 as SNEGSKA (reference sequence). Trimming cost V 5 bases and J 1 base, with 15 bases left between them. DNA for the CDR3: TGCAGTGCTTGCCGGGACGGGACTTCCTACGAGCAGTACTTC. Translating it yields CSACRDGTSYEQYF.

The chain links TRBV27 to TRBJ2-1; no reliable D call. This CDR3 has 16 amino acids. Germline assignment: CDR1 MNHEY and CDR2 SMNVEV (reference sequence). Deletions cut 2 bases from V and 7 bases from J, with 18 bases between. The CDR3, as DNA: TGTGCCAGCAGTTTAACTTCCCCCAAATCCCCAAATGAGCAGTTCTTC. It translates to CASSLTSPKSPNEQFF.

V usage is TRBV7-4 and J usage is TRBJ2-3; tentatively, D is TRBD2 (5 bases). The germline V and J ends were trimmed by 5 bases and 3 bases, with 15 bases remaining between them. Germline lookup yields CDR1 SGHVT and CDR2 SQSDAQ. This CDR3 has 15 residues. CDR3 sequence reads: CASSTPGLETDTQYF. CDR3 coding DNA: TGTGCCAGCAGCACCCCTGGACTCGAAACAGATACGCAGTATTTT.

This clonotype was found a few times. This sequence joins TRBV7-9 and TRBJ2-3, with D unclear. Germline V gives CDR1 SEHNR, CDR2 FQNEAQ (reference sequence). V lost 5 bases, J lost 2 bases, and 8 bases lay in between. This CDR3 is built from 13 residues. Here the CDR3 DNA reads TGTGCCAGCAGCCAATACCCCACAGATACGCAGTATTTT. It yields the protein CASSQYPTDTQYF.

The chain links TRBV5-8 to TRBJ2-2; TRBD1 matches at 8 bases. The CDR3 has 16 amino acids. With 0 bases clipped from V and 1 base from J, the junction kept 2 bases outside the gene matches. In germline, CDR1 is SGHTS, CDR2 YDEGEE. The CDR3 is CASSLAGTGNTGELFF. The CDR3 DNA reads TGTGCCAGCAGCTTGGCCGGGACAGGGAACACCGGGGAGCTGTTTTTT.

The V and J genes are TRBV11-2 and TRBJ2-7; a possible D gene is TRBD1 (5 bases). Germline CDR1 is SGHAT and CDR2 is FQNNGV. This CDR3 is 14 amino acids long. V dropped 2 bases and J dropped 5 bases, with 13 bases sitting between them. In DNA, the CDR3 is TGTGCCAGCAGCTTAAGTTCCAGGGCCCACGAGCAGTACTTC. Translated: CASSLSSRAHEQYF.

The rearrangement uses TRBV28 and TRBJ1-2, with D tentatively TRBD1 (5 bases). Germline CDR1 MDHEN, CDR2 SYDVKM. The V end lost 6 bases, the J end lost 5 bases, and 16 bases lay between the germline ends. The CDR3 length is 14 residues. CDR3: CASSRQGRHYGYTF. The CDR3 DNA reads TGTGCCAGCAGCCGCCAGGGCAGGCATTATGGCTACACCTTC.

The chain is built from TRBV6-2 or TRBV6-3 and TRBJ2-2, with D unclear. Deletions cut 0 bases from V and 3 bases from J, with 11 bases between. Germline loops: CDR1 MNHEY, CDR2 SVGEGT. This CDR3 has 16 residues. Written as DNA, the CDR3 is TGTGCCAGCAGTTACTCGCCCTATCCGGACACCGGGGAGCTGTTTTTT. Its translation: CASSYSPYPDTGELFF.

CDR3 loop: CASSERAINTGELFF. The CDR3 DNA sequence: TGTGCCAGTAGCGAGAGGGCCATTAACACCGGGGAGCTGTTTTTT. J is TRBJ2-2 and V is TRBV19, with D perhaps matching TRBD2 (5 bases). Trimming removed 6 bases at V and 2 bases at J, with 13 bases between. Germline V lookup: CDR1 LNHDA, CDR2 SQIVND (reference sequence). CDR3 length equals 15 residues.

This clonotype was observed a few times. CDR3 in DNA: TGTGCCAGCAGCTTAGAACAGGGGGCTCTTCTCGAGCAGTACTTC. Translated, it gives CASSLEQGALLEQYF. The genes are TRBV7-6 and TRBJ2-7; 9 positions agree with TRBD1. This CDR3 is built from 15 residues. The germline gives CDR1 SGHVS, CDR2 FNYEAQ. J gave up 6 bases and V 1 base, and 7 bases lay outside the gene matches.

This clonotype was observed a few times. This chain joins TRBV5-6 and TRBJ2-5; 11 bases match TRBD2. Germline CDR1 reads SGHDT; CDR2 reads YYEEEE. The CDR3 sequence is 14 residues long. Trimming cost V 4 bases and J 2 bases; bases outside gene matches: 1. The CDR3 nucleotides are TGTGCCAGCAGCGGGACTAGCGGACAAGAGACCCAGTACTTC. This codes for CASSGTSGQETQYF.

This clonotype was seen repeatedly, ten times or more. The chain links TRBV7-3 to TRBJ1-2; 10 bases map to TRBD1. The V and J ends lost 2 bases and 10 bases, in that order; junction bases with no gene match: 7. The germline V gene encodes CDR1 SGHTA and CDR2 FQGTGA. This CDR3 region has 14 residues. CDR3 sequence (DNA): TGTGCCAGCAGCTTAGATGGGACAGGGGAACCCTACACCTTC. As protein: CASSLDGTGEPYTF.

This clonotype has ten or more counts. The chain uses TRBV25-1 and TRBJ2-7, with 9 bases that match TRBD2. From germline, CDR1 is MGHDK and CDR2 SYGVNS. With 1 base clipped from V and 3 bases from J, the junction kept 4 bases outside the gene matches. The CDR3 extends over 15 amino acids. The CDR3 nucleotides read TGTGCCAGCAGTGAATCCCTTAGCGGGAGCTACGAGCAGTACTTC. It specifies CASSESLSGSYEQYF.

This clonotype was seen only a few times. This chain links TRBV30 with TRBJ1-3; D not resolved. V was clipped by 2 bases and J by 0 bases, with 11 bases between them. The CDR3 is made up of 15 amino acids. Germline V lookup: CDR1 GTSNPN, CDR2 SVGIG (reference sequence). The CDR3 DNA is TGTGCCTGGAGTAGGGATTCTTTCTCTGGAAACACCATATATTTT. As protein: CAWSRDSFSGNTIYF.

Only a few counts were recorded for this clonotype. The chain links TRBV28 to TRBJ1-1; D is possibly TRBD1 (5 bases). In germline, CDR1 is MDHEN, CDR2 SYDVKM. CDR3 length: 16 residues. V lost 7 bases and J lost 3, with 21 bases in between. The CDR3 DNA reads TGTGCCAGCAACTACCCGACAGACGTCCGAGACACTGAAGCTTTCTTT. It specifies CASNYPTDVRDTEAFF.

This chain connects TRBV27 to TRBJ1-5; D is unclear. Germline V gene sequence: CDR1 MNHEY, CDR2 SMNVEV (reference sequence). The V gene lost 4 bases and the J gene lost 3 bases, with 7 bases spanning the gap. The CDR3 length is 13 residues. This chain's CDR3 is CASSWGHNQPQHF. DNA for the CDR3: TGTGCCAGCAGTTGGGGTCACAATCAGCCCCAGCATTTT.

The rearrangement joins TRBV24-1 to TRBJ2-2, with TRBD2 identical over 15 bases. Germline V gene lookup returns CDR1 KGHDR and CDR2 SFDVKD. CDR3 length: 19 residues. Trimming removed 4 bases from V and 1 base from J; junction bases left unmatched: 6. The CDR3 sequence is CATSDLGLAGGLNTGELFF. In DNA, the CDR3 is TGTGCCACCAGTGACCTGGGACTAGCGGGGGGATTGAACACCGGGGAGCTGTTTTTT.

This clonotype was detected a few times. This chain links TRBV12-3 or TRBV12-4 with TRBJ1-5, with no clear D. The CDR3 totals 13 residues. Between the trimmed V and J ends, which lost 5 bases and 5 bases, there was a span of 10 bases. The CDR3 loop reads CASSNGGYQPQHF. The CDR3 coding sequence is TGTGCCAGCAGTAACGGCGGGTATCAGCCCCAGCATTTT.

The sample holds a few counts of this clonotype. This chain uses TRBV12-3 or TRBV12-4 with TRBJ2-5; 9 bases agree with TRBD2. The V gene end was trimmed by 7 bases and the J gene end by 4 bases; junction bases not matched to a gene: 7. The CDR3 totals 14 residues. The CDR3 DNA is TGTGCCAGCACCTCGGGACTAGCACTAGAGACCCAGTACTTC. Protein sequence: CASTSGLALETQYF.

This clonotype was counted at least ten times. This chain connects TRBV12-3 or TRBV12-4 to TRBJ1-5; D is uncertain. The CDR3 runs 14 residues. V gave up 3 bases and J gave up 5 bases, with 11 bases separating them. CDR3 protein: CASSFTGVDQPQHF. The DNA of the CDR3 is TGTGCCAGCAGTTTCACCGGGGTGGATCAGCCCCAGCATTTT.